This T cell receptor beta chain was sequenced for a study of spatial heterogeneity in lung cancer. At the level of the study: The donors comprised around 76 untreated early-stage non-small cell lung cancer patients. Sequencing was performed on follow-up PBMC samples when available, collected at a median of about two years after resection.

Study observations and caveats: In blood, ubiquitous expanded tumor TCRs appeared more at resection than follow-up.

This CDR3 contains 11 residues. Deletions cut 3 bases from V and 9 bases from J, with 8 bases between. CDR1 is LGHNT and CDR2 is FRNRAP in the germline V gene. A single record per CDR3 protein comes from TCRdb applying MiXCR to the 5' RACE reads. The sample has about 36,000 distinct CDR3 sequences; approximately 7.5% are singletons. Sample time point: blood at routine non-recurrence follow-up after resection. Tumor, nontumor lung or frozen PBMC supplied whole RNA that was sequenced unsorted. This clonotype was seen many times. The antigen remains undetermined. The source was PBMCs, collected at follow-up. This chain connects TRBV12-5 to TRBJ1-1; no clear D. This TCR was recovered from a male donor with early-stage non-small cell lung cancer. CDR3 sequence reads: CASGFGSKAFF. Here the CDR3 DNA reads TGTGCTAGTGGTTTTGGAAGTAAAGCTTTCTTT.